Listed below are T cell receptor beta chains from one sample, sequenced in a study of T cell changes during pregnancy in multiple sclerosis. Clones were sequenced by immunoSEQ multiplex PCR, and TCRdb holds only the in-frame ones, with some missing. This sample has 35,000 to 40,000 clones, with around 90% found just once. Here the sequenced sample was CD8+ T cells from peripheral blood mononuclear cells, taken in the third trimester of pregnancy. Receptor source: a female donor with multiple sclerosis, enrolled in a pregnancy study. CDR3s include the opening cysteine and the closing phenylalanine or tryptophan.

J gene: TRBJ1-5; V gene: TRBV6-1; CDR3 protein: CASSEGGQPQHF
J gene: TRBJ2-1; V gene: TRBV10-3; CDR3 protein: CAISGGRGNEQFF
J gene: TRBJ2-3; V gene: TRBV7-8; CDR3 protein: CASSLTSGITDTQYF
J gene: TRBJ2-7; V gene: TRBV5-8; CDR3 protein: CASSSRAGGPHEQYF
J gene: TRBJ1-3; V gene: TRBV4-3; CDR3 protein: CASSQDTLTGTGNTIYF
J gene: TRBJ2-1; V gene: TRBV18; CDR3 protein: CASSPPGIGSYNEQFF
J gene: TRBJ2-2; V gene: TRBV4-3; CDR3 protein: CASSRWSENTGELFF
J gene: TRBJ2-1; V gene: TRBV14; CDR3 protein: CASSQDWATSGRGNEQFF
J gene: TRBJ2-7; V gene: TRBV5-4; CDR3 protein: CASSWDSSYEQYF
J gene: TRBJ2-7; V gene: TRBV5-1; CDR3 protein: CASSKGTSGSNEQYF
J gene: TRBJ1-2; V gene: TRBV4-1; CDR3 protein: CASSQDVGGNGYTF
J gene: TRBJ2-1; V gene: TRBV28; CDR3 protein: CASSRWDTSFSYNEQFF
J gene: TRBJ2-2; V gene: TRBV29-1; CDR3 protein: CSVEGLAGETGELFF
J gene: TRBJ2-7; V gene: TRBV25-1; CDR3 protein: CASSEYLEGDPLYEQYF
J gene: TRBJ2-5; V gene: TRBV5-4; CDR3 protein: CASSYTRVGLETQYF
J gene: TRBJ2-3; V gene: TRBV9; CDR3 protein: CASSAGLAGARDTQYF
J gene: TRBJ2-1; V gene: TRBV7-3; CDR3 protein: CASSLDTYNEQFF
J gene: TRBJ2-3; V gene: TRBV27; CDR3 protein: CASSLQGAKDTQYF
J gene: TRBJ2-5; V gene: TRBV7-9; CDR3 protein: CASSLAAVGGEETQYF
J gene: TRBJ2-3; V gene: TRBV5-6; CDR3 protein: CASGLAGTTTDTQYF
J gene: TRBJ1-2; V gene: TRBV7-9; CDR3 protein: CASSRPLLGHPGYTF
J gene: TRBJ2-1; V gene: TRBV6-1; CDR3 protein: CASSEAAGGYNEQFF
J gene: TRBJ2-1; V gene: TRBV5-1; CDR3 protein: CASSPGTTPYNEQFF
J gene: TRBJ2-2; V gene: TRBV2; CDR3 protein: CASSDSAGVPGELFF
J gene: TRBJ2-1; V gene: TRBV11-3; CDR3 protein: CASSPRTRIYNEQFF
J gene: TRBJ1-2; V gene: TRBV6-1; CDR3 protein: CASSEATGGGYGYTF
J gene: TRBJ2-1; V gene: TRBV19; CDR3 protein: CASSPLLAGDYNEQFF
J gene: TRBJ2-5; V gene: TRBV29-1; CDR3 protein: CSVGLVEGARETQYF
J gene: TRBJ2-7; V gene: TRBV14; CDR3 protein: CASSQGGVYEQYF
J gene: TRBJ1-1; V gene: TRBV7-9; CDR3 protein: CASSLAGALGEAFF
J gene: TRBJ1-2; V gene: TRBV7-8; CDR3 protein: CASSLEAAGGRGYTF
J gene: TRBJ2-7; V gene: TRBV6-5; CDR3 protein: CASSPLGGPQDEQYF
J gene: TRBJ1-3; V gene: TRBV10-3; CDR3 protein: CAIRGQSSGNTIYF
J gene: TRBJ2-7; V gene: TRBV4-3; CDR3 protein: CASSQDRTSFYEQYF
J gene: TRBJ2-7; V gene: TRBV19; CDR3 protein: CASSWSSGAYEQYF
J gene: TRBJ2-7; V gene: TRBV29-1; CDR3 protein: CSVQDSTKYEQYF
J gene: TRBJ2-2; V gene: TRBV7-2; CDR3 protein: CASSLPRDSPNTGELFF
J gene: TRBJ1-1; V gene: TRBV13; CDR3 protein: CASSSGTLNTEAFF
J gene: TRBJ2-1; V gene: TRBV5-1; CDR3 protein: CASSFNGREYNEQFF
J gene: TRBJ1-1; V gene: TRBV7-3; CDR3 protein: CASSTGLNTEAFF
J gene: TRBJ2-2; V gene: TRBV5-6; CDR3 protein: CASSLGNWREFLIGELFF
J gene: TRBJ2-3; V gene: TRBV15; CDR3 protein: CATSRDPGSQDTQYF